The 24 T cell receptor beta chains in this list originate from one sample, sequenced in a study of molecular identifiers for immune sequencing clone quantification. TCRdb reprocessed the PCR reads with MiXCR, giving one entry per CDR3 protein. The sample contains approximately 680,000 distinct CDR3 sequences, 25% of which appear only once. Source material: naive CD8+ T cells from blood, with Jurkat cell RNA spiked in. Indicated subset: FACS-sorted CD8+CD4-CCR7+CD45RA+ naive T cells. Every receptor here comes from a human donor in good health. Some libraries in this study had Jurkat cell RNA spiked in.

This clonotype was found a few times. Compared with germline, one end of the junction differs, possibly owing to a read error. The J gene is TRBJ2-3, the V gene TRBV9, with TRBD2 matching 9 bases. The CDR3 consists of 16 residues. Germline V gene sequence: CDR1 SGDLS, CDR2 YYNGEE. The CDR3, as DNA: TGTGCCCGCAGCGCTCTTAGCGGGGGTTCCACAGATACGCAGTATTTT. Translation gives CARSALSGGSTDTQYF.

The table lists this clonotype with many counts. The chain recombines TRBV7-9 with TRBJ2-2; 7 bases fit TRBD2. The V gene's germline CDR1 is SEHNR and CDR2 FQNEAQ (reference sequence). The V gene end was trimmed by 5 bases and the J gene end by 1 base; junction bases not matched to a gene: 4. The CDR3 runs 15 residues. The CDR3 coding sequence is TGTGCCAGCAGCCTACAGCGGGAGAACACCGGGGAGCTGTTTTTT. This encodes CASSLQRENTGELFF. The entire variable domain, with the rest obtained from reference TRBV7-9 and TRBJ2-2, is as follows: DTGVSQNPRHKITKRGQNVTFRCDPISEHNRLYWYRQTLGQGPEFLTYFQNEAQLEKSRLLSDRFSAERPKGSFSTLEIQRTEQGDSAMYLCASSLQRENTGELFFGEGSRLTVL.

CDR3 nucleotide sequence: TGTGCCAGCAGTCCTCGACAGATATATCAGCCCCAGCATTTT. This codes for CASSPRQIYQPQHF. The chain carries TRBV27 and TRBJ1-5; a weak D match, TRBD1 (5 bases). The V gene's germline CDR1 is MNHEY and CDR2 SMNVEV (reference sequence). With 5 bases removed from V and 5 bases from J, the gap between germline ends came to 13 bases. The CDR3 consists of 14 residues.

This clonotype came up many times. The J gene is TRBJ2-4, the V gene TRBV27; D gene unclear. Between the trimmed V and J ends, which lost 5 bases and 0 bases, there was a span of 11 bases. The germline V gene has CDR1 MNHEY and CDR2 SMNVEV (reference sequence). The CDR3 totals 15 residues. The CDR3 coding sequence is TGTGCCAGCAGTCCCCCTCAGGAAGCCAAAAACATTCAGTACTTC. Translating gives CASSPPQEAKNIQYF.

Comment on this clonotype: Given a much more abundant clone one base away, this may be a read error. Given the absence of the conserved phenylalanine or tryptophan at the CDR3 end, a read error is likely. V gene TRBV20-1 combines with J gene TRBJ1-4; D is ambiguous. The CDR3 runs to 17 residues. Trimming took 3 bases from V and 0 from J, leaving 17 bases between them. Germline CDR1 is DFQATT and CDR2 is SNEGSKA (reference sequence). The CDR3: CSASRQELLATNEKLFL. CDR3 in DNA: TGCAGTGCTAGTCGCCAGGAACTCCTCGCAACTAATGAAAAACTGTTTTTA.

This rearrangement joins TRBV4-3 to TRBJ2-3; TRBD1 matches at 7 bases. The CDR3 runs 15 residues. With V trimmed by 3 bases and J by 1 base, 4 bases remained unmatched. CDR1 LGHNA and CDR2 YSLEER come from the germline V gene. The CDR3 coding sequence is TGCGCCAGCAGCCAGGACAGGTCCCGCACAGATACGCAGTATTTT. This encodes CASSQDRSRTDTQYF.

Notes on this clonotype: The conserved phenylalanine or tryptophan normally closing the CDR3 is absent here, so this likely arose from a read error. The rearrangement links TRBV27 to TRBJ1-2; 8 bases agree with TRBD1. This CDR3 spans 16 amino acids. The germline gives CDR1 MNHEY, CDR2 SMNVEV (reference sequence). Trimming at V came to 5 bases and at J to 4 bases, leaving 12 bases not matched to a gene. The CDR3 region is CASSQGQALWGYGYTY. CDR3 sequence (DNA): TGTGCCAGCAGTCAGGGACAGGCGCTGTGGGGCTATGGCTACACCTAC.

As to this clonotype: It may be a read error: a sequence one base away is much more abundant. The chain recombines TRBV7-9 with TRBJ2-2, with D perhaps assigned TRBD1 or TRBD2 (5 bases each). The V gene's germline CDR1 is SEHNR and CDR2 FQNEAQ (reference sequence). The length of the CDR3 is 14 residues. The germline V and J ends were trimmed by 2 bases and 9 bases, with 13 bases remaining between them. CDR3 protein: CASSLSLQDWELFF. The CDR3 DNA reads TGTGCCAGCAGCTTAAGTCTACAGGACTGGGAGCTGTTTTTT.

This clonotype has a count of ten or more. The rearrangement joins TRBV6-2 or TRBV6-3 to TRBJ2-3; 7 nucleotides agree with TRBD1. V shed 4 bases, J shed 2 bases, and the junction held 9 bases outside the gene matches. The CDR3 has 16 amino acids. Germline CDR1 is MNHEY and CDR2 is SVGEGT. The chain's CDR3 is CASSSPRTGLTDTQYF. In nucleotides, the CDR3 is TGTGCCAGCAGTTCCCCGAGGACAGGACTCACAGATACGCAGTATTTT.

In its sample, this clonotype was seen many times. J is TRBJ2-2 and V is TRBV2, with no clear D. The CDR3 loop spans 16 amino acids. The V and J ends lost 1 base and 2 bases respectively, with 11 bases between them. The germline V gene encodes CDR1 SNHLY and CDR2 FYNNEI. CDR3 residues: CASSEEPWKNTGELFF. In DNA, the CDR3 is TGTGCCAGCAGTGAAGAGCCCTGGAAAAACACCGGGGAGCTGTTTTTT.

The sample holds many counts of this clonotype. The genes are TRBV28 and TRBJ2-7; 8 nucleotides align to TRBD1. Germline assignment: CDR1 MDHEN and CDR2 SYDVKM. Losses at the gene ends were 6 bases for V and 5 bases for J; bases not matched to a gene: 9. There are 14 residues in the CDR3. The CDR3, as DNA: TGTGCCAGCAGCGGAGGACAGGGTCTCCACGAGCAGTACTTC. Its translation is CASSGGQGLHEQYF.

The rearrangement links TRBV6-2 or TRBV6-3 to TRBJ2-7; no clear D. The CDR3 covers 14 residues. The germline gives CDR1 MNHEY, CDR2 SVGEGT. Trimming took off 7 bases at V and 3 bases at J, with 16 bases between the two ends. This chain's CDR3 is CASTHAPLNYEQYF. DNA for the CDR3: TGTGCCAGCACCCACGCCCCCCTTAACTACGAGCAGTACTTC.

In this sample, this clonotype turned up a few times. The rearrangement joins TRBV15 to TRBJ1-3; TRBD1 might be the D (5 bases). V was clipped by 5 bases and J by 4 bases, with 12 bases between them. Germline values: CDR1 LNHNV, CDR2 YYDKDF (reference sequence). The CDR3 covers 14 residues. CDR3 sequence: CATSSNRGGNTIYF. CDR3 DNA sequence: TGTGCCACCAGCTCAAACCGGGGGGGAAACACCATATATTTT.

The sample holds many counts of this clonotype. The chain uses TRBV7-9 and TRBJ2-2; TRBD2 agrees at 7 bases. The J segment lost 5 bases and the V segment lost 5 bases, leaving 11 bases of the junction unmatched. The CDR3 consists of 16 residues. CDR1 is SEHNR and CDR2 is FQNEAQ in the germline V gene (reference sequence). In DNA, the CDR3 is TGTGCCAGCAGCCTGACTGTGCGGGAGTGGACCGGGGAGCTGTTTTTT. Translation gives CASSLTVREWTGELFF.

This chain links TRBV9 with TRBJ2-7, with 13 bases matching TRBD2. Germline CDR1 and CDR2: SGDLS and YYNGEE. CDR3 length: 16 residues. With V trimmed by 4 bases and J by 7 bases, 11 bases remained unmatched. The CDR3 protein is CASSLTRTSGSVEQYF. CDR3 DNA: TGTGCCAGCAGCTTAACTAGGACTAGCGGGAGTGTTGAGCAGTACTTC. The entire variable domain, with the rest obtained from reference TRBV9 and TRBJ2-7, is as follows: DSGVTQTPKHLITATGQRVTLRCSPRSGDLSVYWYQQSLDQGLQFLIQYYNGEERAKGNILERFSAQQFPDLHSELNLSSLELGDSALYFCASSLTRTSGSVEQYFGPGTRLTVT.

This clonotype was seen a few times. CDR3 protein: CASSESGAITGELFF. The DNA of the CDR3 is TGCGCCAGCAGCGAATCTGGGGCAATTACCGGGGAGCTGTTTTTT. The gene calls are TRBV4-3 and TRBJ2-2, with D tentatively TRBD1 (5 bases). Looked up from germline, CDR1 is LGHNA and CDR2 is YSLEER. Trimming took off 5 bases at V and 5 bases at J, with 15 bases between the two ends. This CDR3 spans 15 amino acids.

As concerns this clonotype: A much larger clone sits a single nucleotide away, making a read error possible. V is TRBV27 and J is TRBJ2-7; D not resolved. The CDR3 covers 14 residues. Germline V gene data show CDR1 as MNHEY and CDR2 as SMNVEV (reference sequence). The CDR3 protein is CASSPFFGSSEQYF. The DNA of the CDR3 is TGTGCCAGCAGCCCGTTTTTCGGCTCCTCCGAGCAGTACTTC.

This clonotype was counted a few times. This chain joins TRBV6-1 and TRBJ1-3; D ambiguous. Germline V gene sequence: CDR1 MNHNS, CDR2 SASEGT. CDR3 length: 13 amino acids. The V end was cut by 3 bases, the J end by 7 bases, with 10 bases between. CDR3 sequence reads: CASSDSGRNTIYF. In DNA form, the CDR3 reads TGTGCCAGCAGTGATAGTGGGCGGAACACCATATATTTT.

V usage is TRBV9 and J usage is TRBJ1-5; maybe TRBD1 (5 bases). V was cut by 3 bases and J by 5 bases, with 12 bases left in between. Germline V lookup: CDR1 SGDLS, CDR2 YYNGEE. The CDR3 is made up of 14 amino acids. The DNA for the CDR3 is TGTGCCAGCAGCGGGGGGTGGGCGGATCAGCCCCAGCATTTT. This sequence encodes CASSGGWADQPQHF.

Turning to this clonotype: A much larger clone is a single base away; this may be a read error. The CDR3: CASSLNSKLNQPPHF. The CDR3 DNA is TGTGCCAGCAGCCTAAACAGTAAACTCAATCAGCCCCCGCATTTT. The chain carries TRBV27 and TRBJ1-5; D is uncertain. Germline-derived CDR1 and CDR2 are MNHEY and SMNVEV (reference sequence). This CDR3 contains 15 residues.

This clonotype showed up many times. This rearrangement joins TRBV11-2 to TRBJ2-5; D gene unclear. CDR1 and CDR2 (germline): SGHAT, FQNNGV. The CDR3 loop spans 17 amino acids. The V gene lost 5 bases and the J gene lost 2 bases, with 21 bases spanning the gap. The CDR3 nucleotides are TGTGCCAGCAGCGCTAAGCCTGATATAACAAAACAAGAGACCCAGTACTTC. This codes for CASSAKPDITKQETQYF.

This clonotype was seen repeatedly, ten times or more. The chain is built from TRBV29-1 and TRBJ1-1; no clear D gene. V lost 6 bases and J 3 bases, leaving 20 bases between the germline ends. The CDR3 has 15 residues. Germline V CDR1 and CDR2: SQVTM, ANQGSEA. The CDR3 region is CSVQPLTVLDTEAFF. The DNA of the CDR3 is TGCAGCGTCCAACCGCTGACCGTGTTGGACACTGAAGCTTTCTTT.

Comment on this clonotype: An end of the junction differs from the germline gene, which may be a read error. This chain connects TRBV6-2 or TRBV6-3 to TRBJ2-7; D is unresolved. The CDR3 has 12 residues. Germline CDR1 is MNHEY and CDR2 is SVGEGT. CDR3 amino acids: CACSYLGYEQYF. Written as DNA, the CDR3 is TGTGCCTGCAGTTACCTAGGGTACGAGCAGTACTTC.

This clonotype has ten or more counts. The DNA of the CDR3 is TGTGCCAGCAGTCACCAAGAGATAGCGGGATACGGGGTGTTGACCGGGGAGCTGTTTTTT. This gives the protein CASSHQEIAGYGVLTGELFF. The J gene is TRBJ2-2, the V gene TRBV6-2 or TRBV6-3; TRBD2 aligns across 8 bases. Germline CDR1 reads MNHEY; CDR2 reads SVGEGT. J lost 5 bases, V lost 5 bases, and 22 bases had no gene match. CDR3 size: 20 residues.